This T cell receptor (beta chain) emerged from a study of T cells in Graves' hyperthyroidism and ophthalmopathy. Study-level findings and limits: Blood shared most expanded thyroid clonotypes above 0.001.

This CDR3 spans 14 amino acids. CDR1 and CDR2 from the germline V gene are GTSNPN and SVGIG (reference sequence). V was trimmed by 3 bases and J by 2 bases, leaving 11 bases between them. This clonotype was detected ten times or more. As yet, its antigen is unknown. The source material, RNA transcripts, was used to amplify TCR beta CDR3 regions. The HTBI primer set drove a first-round RT-PCR of the TCR CDR3. TCRdb itself ran the multiplex PCR reads through MiXCR, one entry per CDR3 protein. Altogether about 570,000 distinct CDR3 sequences are present, 12% to 15% being singletons, with the ten largest covering roughly 13%.

The source is a woman in her 40s with Graves' hyperthyroidism. The chain is built from TRBV30 and TRBJ1-5, with unresolved D. The material sequenced was blood. The chain's CDR3 is CAWSPVHGNQPQHF. As DNA, the CDR3 is TGTGCCTGGAGCCCGGTCCACGGCAATCAGCCCCAGCATTTT.